Listed here are 32 T cell receptor beta chains from one sample, sequenced in a study of shared clonotypes between healthy human individuals. Assay used: immunoSEQ multiplex PCR; TCRdb lists only in-frame clones, some missing. This sample has about 530,000 clones; about 96% occur once, and the top ten carry under 0.06%. The sample consisted of naive CD4+ T cells sorted from blood. The subset denotes: CD45RA+ positively selected. The source of these receptors is a young woman in good health.

This chain connects TRBV6-6 to TRBJ1-2, with D hard to call. Germline V gives CDR1 MNHNY, CDR2 SVGAGI (reference sequence). The CDR3 runs to 12 residues. Trimming shortened V by 6 bases and J by 3 bases, and 8 bases separated the two germline ends. As DNA, the CDR3 is TGTGCCAGCAGGGTGGGAGACTATGGCTACACCTTC. This sequence encodes CASRVGDYGYTF.

A few counts support this clone. In nucleotides, the CDR3 is TGTGCCAGCAGCTTCAGAGGCTACGAGCAGTACTTC. Translating it yields CASSFRGYEQYF. The genes are TRBV11-2 and TRBJ2-7, with D hard to call. This CDR3 comprises 12 residues. Per the germline V gene, CDR1 is SGHAT and CDR2 is FQNNGV. Trimming stripped 3 bases from V and 3 bases from J, with 6 bases between.

The V gene is TRBV7-9, the J gene TRBJ1-2; a possible D gene is TRBD1 (6 bases). Trimming took off 8 bases at V and 6 bases at J, with 16 bases between the two ends. The CDR3 is 13 amino acids. Germline V lookup: CDR1 SEHNR, CDR2 FQNEAQ (reference sequence). The CDR3 DNA follows: TGTGCCAGCCCGAGCGGGGGGCATGATGGCTACACCTTC. Protein product: CASPSGGHDGYTF.

V usage is TRBV18 and J usage is TRBJ2-7; 7 bases are a match to TRBD1. The ends lost 5 bases at V and 3 bases at J; junction bases unmatched: 7. Germline V CDR1 and CDR2: KGHSH, LQKENI. This CDR3 is 14 amino acids long. The CDR3 region has the DNA TGTGCCAGCTCAGTGACGGGACAGAGCTACGAGCAGTACTTC. This gives the protein CASSVTGQSYEQYF.

The chain recombines TRBV6-5 with TRBJ1-3; D uncertain. The ends were cut back, 6 bases at V and 1 base at J, with 10 bases in the middle. The CDR3 contains 14 residues. The germline V gene has CDR1 MNHEY and CDR2 SVGAGI. The CDR3 sequence: CASSYKTSGNTIYF. The CDR3 nucleotides read TGTGCCAGCAGCTATAAGACTTCTGGAAACACCATATATTTT.

The chain links TRBV19 to TRBJ1-2; 8 positions agree with TRBD1. Germline assignment: CDR1 LNHDA and CDR2 SQIVND (reference sequence). J was trimmed by 8 bases and V by 7 bases; bases with no gene match: 9. This CDR3 spans 13 amino acids. CDR3 nucleotides: TGTGCCAGTACCCGGACAGGGAGAGTCGGCTACACCTTC. As protein: CASTRTGRVGYTF.

The genes are TRBV4-1 and TRBJ2-7; possible D gene TRBD1, 6 bases. Trimming shortened V by 2 bases and J by 0 bases, and 17 bases separated the two germline ends. Germline V gives CDR1 MGHRA, CDR2 YSYEKL. The CDR3 is 17 residues long. The CDR3 DNA reads as TGCGCCAGCAGCCAAAAAAGCGGTTGGGACAACTCCTACGAGCAGTACTTC. This sequence encodes CASSQKSGWDNSYEQYF.

The chain uses TRBV10-3 and TRBJ1-2, with D perhaps TRBD1 (5 bases). Deletions cut 7 bases from V and 5 bases from J, with 14 bases between. The germline V gene encodes CDR1 ENHRY and CDR2 SYGVKD. This CDR3 is built from 13 residues. The CDR3 DNA is TGTGCCATCACCTGGGACCTTTCATATGGCTACACCTTC. It encodes CAITWDLSYGYTF.

This chain uses TRBV7-9 with TRBJ2-7; no clear D. Germline loops: CDR1 SEHNR, CDR2 FQNEAQ (reference sequence). The germline V and J ends were trimmed by 4 bases and 0 bases, with 13 bases remaining between them. CDR3 size: 15 residues. CDR3 protein: CASSSTVKTSYEQYF. Here the CDR3 DNA reads TGTGCCAGCAGCTCAACAGTTAAAACCTCCTACGAGCAGTACTTC.

The J gene is TRBJ1-1, the V gene TRBV6-4; the match to TRBD1 covers 7 bases. The CDR3 length is 18 residues. Germline V lookup: CDR1 MRHNA, CDR2 SNTAGT. With V trimmed by 4 bases and J by 0 bases, 14 bases remained unmatched. CDR3 DNA sequence: TGTGCCAGCAGTGCCTATTCACAGGGGACGGGGCTGAACACTGAAGCTTTCTTT. This gives the protein CASSAYSQGTGLNTEAFF.

The genes are TRBV5-8 and TRBJ2-1; 9 nucleotides agree with TRBD1. Germline CDR1 reads SGHTS; CDR2 reads YDEGEE. J gave up 6 bases and V 4 bases, and 8 bases lay outside the gene matches. This CDR3 has 15 residues. CDR3 loop: CASSVGQGLSNEQFF. The CDR3 DNA reads TGTGCCAGCAGCGTGGGACAGGGTTTAAGCAATGAGCAGTTCTTC.

CDR3 amino acids: CASSLEGGGREQFF. CDR3 nucleotides: TGTGCCAGCAGCTTAGAGGGAGGCGGACGTGAGCAGTTCTTC. This chain uses TRBV7-9 with TRBJ2-1; weak D call: TRBD2 (6 bases). Germline V lookup: CDR1 SEHNR, CDR2 FQNEAQ (reference sequence). Trimming shortened V by 1 base and J by 9 bases, and 13 bases separated the two germline ends. The CDR3 has 14 amino acids.

This clone was observed a single time. The J gene is TRBJ2-7, the V gene TRBV6-6; 7 bases agree with TRBD1. There are 13 residues in the CDR3. The V segment lost 5 bases and the J segment 6 bases; nucleotides outside the gene matches: 7. CDR1 is MNHNY and CDR2 is SVGAGI in the germline V gene (reference sequence). The CDR3 region has the DNA TGTGCCAGCAGTCGACAGGGTAGAAGCGAGCAGTACTTC. Its translation: CASSRQGRSEQYF.

This chain connects TRBV18 to TRBJ1-5; a possible D gene is TRBD1 (5 bases). Trimming stripped 3 bases from V and 2 bases from J, with 14 bases between. This CDR3 contains 16 residues. The germline CDR1 and CDR2 sequences are KGHSH and LQKENI. CDR3 bases: TGTGCCAGCTCACCCGGAGGGGCGGGGGGCAATCAGCCCCAGCATTTT. Protein sequence: CASSPGGAGGNQPQHF.

V gene TRBV18 combines with J gene TRBJ2-2; 7 bases match TRBD2. Per the germline V gene, CDR1 is KGHSH and CDR2 is LQKENI. This CDR3 has 16 residues. After removal of 3 bases from V and 1 base from J, the junction contained 5 bases not matched to a gene. The CDR3 region has the DNA TGTGCCAGCTCACCTCGGGCTAGCGGGAACACCGGGGAGCTGTTTTTT. Protein sequence: CASSPRASGNTGELFF.

The chain uses TRBV5-1 and TRBJ2-5; TRBD2 matches 11 bases. Germline-derived CDR1 and CDR2 are SGHRS and YFSETQ. The CDR3 consists of 17 residues. Trimming took 0 bases from V and 4 from J; bases not matched to a gene: 8. The CDR3 region is CASSLGVTSGVGETQYF. The CDR3 coding sequence is TGCGCCAGCAGCTTGGGGGTGACTAGCGGGGTTGGAGAGACCCAGTACTTC. Drawing the rest from reference TRBV5-1 and TRBJ2-5, the complete variable domain is KAGVTQTPRYLIKTRGQQVTLSCSPISGHRSVSWYQQTPGQGLQFLFEYFSETQRNKGNFPGRFSGRQFSNSRSEMNVSTLELGDSALYLCASSLGVTSGVGETQYFGPGTRLLVL.

The chain links TRBV19 to TRBJ2-7, with D unresolved. Trimming shortened V by 3 bases and J by 0 bases, and 21 bases separated the two germline ends. The CDR3 contains 18 residues. The germline V gene has CDR1 LNHDA and CDR2 SQIVND (reference sequence). The CDR3 nucleotides are TGTGCCAGTAGTATCGCGGCCGTCTTGAGCGACGTCTCCTACGAGCAGTACTTC. Amino acids: CASSIAAVLSDVSYEQYF.

This clone has more than one count but fewer than ten. This rearrangement joins TRBV10-3 to TRBJ2-3; TRBD2 aligns across 12 bases. The V segment lost 5 bases and the J segment 0 bases; nucleotides outside the gene matches: 3. Germline V lookup: CDR1 ENHRY, CDR2 SYGVKD. There are 16 residues in the CDR3. The DNA for the CDR3 is TGTGCCATCAGTCGGACTAGCGGGGACAGCACAGATACGCAGTATTTT. Amino acid sequence: CAISRTSGDSTDTQYF.

The chain employs TRBV14 and TRBJ2-3, with D perhaps TRBD2 (6 bases). This CDR3 contains 15 residues. Trimming pared 0 bases from V and 3 bases from J, leaving 10 bases between. In germline, CDR1 is SGHDN, CDR2 FVKESK. DNA of the CDR3: TGTGCCAGCAGCCAAGACGCGGGAAAAACAGATACGCAGTATTTT. This gives the protein CASSQDAGKTDTQYF.

The chain has TRBV7-9 and TRBJ1-4, with TRBD1 identical over 7 bases. CDR1 and CDR2 from the germline V gene are SEHNR and FQNEAQ (reference sequence). With 5 bases clipped from V and 3 bases from J, the junction kept 18 bases outside the gene matches. This CDR3 region has 19 residues. CDR3 loop: CASSPRTGYLERANEKLFF. The CDR3 DNA reads as TGTGCCAGCAGCCCGAGGACAGGATACCTCGAGAGGGCTAATGAAAAACTGTTTTTT. The full variable domain, with the rest looked up from reference TRBV7-9 and TRBJ1-4, is DTGVSQNPRHKITKRGQNVTFRCDPISEHNRLYWYRQTLGQGPEFLTYFQNEAQLEKSRLLSDRFSAERPKGSFSTLEIQRTEQGDSAMYLCASSPRTGYLERANEKLFFGSGTQLSVL.

This chain joins TRBV27 and TRBJ2-7; 9 bases map to TRBD1. The V and J ends lost 5 bases and 3 bases, in that order; junction bases with no gene match: 14. CDR1 and CDR2 (germline): MNHEY, SMNVEV (reference sequence). The CDR3 is made up of 17 amino acids. CDR3 nucleotides: TGTGCCAGCAGTATCGAAATTACCGGGACAGGGATCTACGAGCAGTACTTC. Amino acid sequence: CASSIEITGTGIYEQYF.

V gene TRBV14 combines with J gene TRBJ2-7, with 8 bases lining up with TRBD1. The CDR3 is made up of 13 amino acids. J lost 9 bases, V lost 1 base, and 5 bases had no gene match. The V gene's germline CDR1 is SGHDN and CDR2 FVKESK. As DNA, the CDR3 is TGTGCCAGCAGCCAAGCAGGGGGCGCAGTGCAGTACTTC. Its translation: CASSQAGGAVQYF. Full variable domain (remainder filled in from reference TRBV14 and TRBJ2-7): EAGVTQFPSHSVIEKGQTVTLRCDPISGHDNLYWYRRVMGKEIKFLLHFVKESKQDESGMPNNRFLAERTGGTYSTLKVQPAELEDSGVYFCASSQAGGAVQYFGPGTRLTVT.

This chain joins TRBV7-8 and TRBJ2-1, with TRBD1 as a possible D gene (5 bases). Deletions cut 3 bases from V and 3 bases from J, with 12 bases between. In germline, CDR1 is SGHVS, CDR2 FQNEAQ. CDR3 length: 15 amino acids. CDR3 DNA sequence: TGTGCCAGCAGCTTTTTGCAGGGCGTCTACAATGAGCAGTTCTTC. It encodes CASSFLQGVYNEQFF.

The chain is built from TRBV7-9 and TRBJ2-7; D perhaps matches TRBD1 (5 bases). The CDR3 has 12 residues. V gave up 6 bases and J gave up 4 bases, with 10 bases separating them. CDR1 and CDR2 (germline): SEHNR, FQNEAQ (reference sequence). The DNA of the CDR3 is TGTGCCAGCAGTATAAGGGGTTACGAGCAGTACTTC. This translates into CASSIRGYEQYF.

In regard to this clone: Additional DNA sequences in this sample encode the identical CDR3. The V and J genes are TRBV2 and TRBJ2-7; 10 bases match TRBD2. This CDR3 comprises 12 residues. Trimming removed 6 bases from V and 6 bases from J; junction bases left unmatched: 2. The germline CDR1 and CDR2 sequences are SNHLY and FYNNEI. Written as DNA, the CDR3 is TGTGCCAGCAGGCTAGCGGGAGTCGAGCAGTACTTC. Its translation: CASRLAGVEQYF.

Comments on this clone: The same CDR3 is also encoded by other DNA sequences in this sample. The J gene is TRBJ1-1, the V gene TRBV18, with TRBD1 matching over 9 bases. This CDR3 region has 14 residues. V lost 2 bases and J lost 5; bases outside the gene matches: 3. Germline assignment: CDR1 KGHSH and CDR2 LQKENI. This chain's CDR3 is CASSPRDRGTEAFF. DNA for the CDR3: TGTGCCAGCTCACCAAGAGACAGGGGGACTGAAGCTTTCTTT.

This clone was recorded once. CDR3 in DNA: TGTGCCAGCTCACCAGGAGGGGAAAGATCCTACGAGCAGTACTTC. This translates into CASSPGGERSYEQYF. The J gene is TRBJ2-7, the V gene TRBV18, with a weak D call TRBD2 (6 bases). Trimming removed 2 bases at V and 1 base at J, with 12 bases between. This CDR3 has 15 residues. Germline values: CDR1 KGHSH, CDR2 LQKENI.

CDR3 bases: TGTGCCAGCAGTGCGGGACAGGGGTTTGCCTACGAGCAGTACTTC. As protein: CASSAGQGFAYEQYF. The chain is built from TRBV6-1 and TRBJ2-7; 10 nucleotides line up with TRBD1. This CDR3 has 15 residues. From germline, CDR1 is MNHNS and CDR2 SASEGT. V dropped 4 bases and J dropped 2; count of bases not matched to a gene: 5.

This sequence joins TRBV18 and TRBJ1-2; 10 bases match TRBD1. This CDR3 spans 17 amino acids. Germline V CDR1 and CDR2: KGHSH, LQKENI. V was pared by 0 bases and J by 6 bases, with 10 bases of the junction left unmatched. This CDR3 is CASSPPLLLGTGDGYTF. The CDR3 region has the DNA TGTGCCAGCTCACCACCGCTGCTCCTAGGGACAGGGGATGGCTACACCTTC.

The rearrangement links TRBV6-5 to TRBJ2-7; D gene uncertain. Trimming removed 0 bases from V and 4 bases from J, with 10 bases in between. The V gene's germline CDR1 is MNHEY and CDR2 SVGAGI. The CDR3 has 14 residues. Here the CDR3 DNA reads TGTGCCAGCAGTTACTCGCTAGAATCGTACGAGCAGTACTTC. Translating it yields CASSYSLESYEQYF.

This clone was detected only once. The V call is TRBV9, the J call TRBJ1-4; D call uncertain. Germline CDR1 and CDR2: SGDLS and YYNGEE. The CDR3 length is 16 residues. Trimming left V 10 bases short and J 8 bases short, with 27 bases between. The CDR3 bases are TGTGCCCGGTCTGACTTAGGGCGGAAGAGAAAGGAAAAACTGTTTTTT. Translating it yields CARSDLGRKRKEKLFF.

The V gene is TRBV28, the J gene TRBJ1-4, with D possibly being TRBD1 (5 bases). The CDR3 totals 14 residues. V was pared by 5 bases and J by 7 bases, with 14 bases between. Germline V CDR1 and CDR2: MDHEN, SYDVKM. The CDR3 region is CASSRGTLIEKLFF. CDR3 bases: TGTGCCAGCAGTCGGGGGACCCTTATTGAAAAACTGTTTTTT.